Below, one T cell receptor (beta chain) is given with its context. It lacks a known antigen. No clone much larger than this one lies a single base away; base qualities are absent. These data originate in a study of blood T cell repertoires in COVID-19 (dated by TCRdb to the early 2020s). Context from the whole study: Collaborator samples came from the United States, Italy and Spain and covered acute and convalescent phases of COVID-19. The repertoires were made available in a free public database intended to serve as a resource for research on the immune response to SARS-CoV-2. Where HLA class I and class II types were available, the types were taken from metadata supplied by the sample provider, not from assay-based typing. Deeply sampled blood TCRbeta repertoires from subjects exposed to, actively infected with, or recovered from COVID-19 were included in the dataset. The material from the prospective study consisted of cDNA or gDNA derived from T cells, B-cell-depleted T cells, or PBMCs. The samples were drawn from two sources: the first 160 participants of the ongoing ImmuneRACE study, and about 1,300 subjects contributed by 6 global collaborators. A de-identified subject ID, COVID-19 status, age in years and sex were almost always included in the sample metadata.

The CDR3 numbers 17 residues from cysteine through phenylalanine. Only the CDR3 DNA is retained, 51 bases long and in frame from the first base. According to the germline V gene, CDR1 reads MDHEN and CDR2 reads SYDVKM. The V end loses 5 bases and the J end loses 5 bases, and a stretch of 21 bases separates them. Summary of the overall study and its limitations: Clinical and demographic metadata were provided uncurated, with the amount varying by source and participant.

The collaborating institutions used their own protocols to collect whole blood in K2EDTA tubes. For TCRbeta analysis, collaborators shipped samples as frozen whole blood, isolated PBMCs, or DNA extracted from either of those sample types. TCRbeta CDR3 regions were amplified from genomic DNA by means of the immunoSEQ Assay, a bias-controlled multiplex PCR. Per the authors' processing: Within the assay, amplification of reference gene primers was used to estimate how many nucleated cells each sample contained. Sequence reads were collapsed and filtered to measure the absolute abundance of every unique TCRbeta CDR3 rearrangement. For each sample, productive Simpson clonality was calculated as the square root of Simpson's diversity index across productive rearrangements. TCRdb carries this immuneACCESS record with in-frame sequences only. Its versions omit some clonotypes, under half of them owing to an unresolved V gene in the studies checked, with the rest unexplained. The V and J calls and clone size were taken over from that table, and D and trimming were inferred from the DNA. The sample data list about 190,000 clones, and nearly 90% of these were observed just once. Roughly 0.6% of the sample is taken by the ten largest.

The sample comprised peripheral blood. The TCR originated in a man aged 50-59 years with acute or convalescent COVID-19. The rearrangement joined TRBV28 to TRBJ1-4, with a weak D call of TRBD1 (6 bases match). The DNA reads as follows: TGTGCCAGCAGTACTAGGAGGCGAGGGGACAAGAATGAAAAACTGTTTTTT. This codes for CASSTRRRGDKNEKLFF.